These 22 T cell receptor beta chains were sequenced from one sample in a study of a mutant IDH1 vaccine in newly diagnosed glioma. These TCRs' antigens remain unknown. The assay was immunoSEQ multiplex PCR, and TCRdb's table has in-frame clones only and misses some. The sample includes over 45,000 clones, around 94% seen only once; the top ten take 2% to 2.5%. Regarding time point: week 35, safety follow-up. In every dose of vaccine, 300 ug of mutant IDH1 20-mer peptide was given alongside topical imiquimod. Sample: PBMCs, taken from a glioma patient whose treatment included an IDH1 peptide vaccine. All receptors derive from a man aged 50 to 60 with glioma.

V and J are TRBV2 and TRBJ1-1, with 7 bases fitting TRBD1. Germline loops: CDR1 SNHLY, CDR2 FYNNEI. There are 12 residues in the CDR3. Germline trimming cut 7 bases from V and 6 bases from J; bases unmatched to any gene: 5. The CDR3 here is CASTRGMSEAFF. CDR3 in DNA: TGTGCCAGCACCAGGGGGATGTCTGAAGCTTTCTTT.

This rearrangement joins TRBV2 to TRBJ1-2, with D possibly matching TRBD1 (6 bases). The CDR3 totals 14 residues. Trimming took 1 base from V and 4 from J, leaving 10 bases between them. Germline V gene sequence: CDR1 SNHLY, CDR2 FYNNEI. The CDR3 coding sequence is TGTGCCAGCAGTGAAGAACAGGGACTCTATGGCTACACCTTC. The encoded protein is CASSEEQGLYGYTF.

A single count supports this clone. V is TRBV7-2 and J is TRBJ2-5, with 10 bases lining up with TRBD2. The length of the CDR3 is 17 residues. The germline V gene has CDR1 SGHTA and CDR2 FQGNSA. J gave up 4 bases and V 4 bases, and 12 bases lay outside the gene matches. CDR3 loop: CASSSGVSGGAGETQYF. CDR3 coding DNA: TGTGCCAGCAGCTCAGGGGTCAGCGGGGGGGCCGGAGAGACCCAGTACTTC.

This chain links TRBV28 with TRBJ1-1, with a weak D call TRBD1 (5 bases). CDR1 is MDHEN and CDR2 is SYDVKM in the germline V gene. Trimming left V 10 bases short and J 0 bases short, with 15 bases between. The CDR3 is 14 residues long. The CDR3 coding sequence is TGTGCCACCGCCGGCCAGGGATTGAACACTGAAGCTTTCTTT. The encoded protein is CATAGQGLNTEAFF. Full variable domain (outside the CDR3, taken from reference TRBV28 and TRBJ1-1): DVKVTQSSRYLVKRTGEKVFLECVQDMDHENMFWYRQDPGLGLRLIYFSYDVKMKEKGDIPEGYSVSREKKERFSLILESASTNQTSMYLCATAGQGLNTEAFFGQGTRLTVV.

The sample holds a few counts of this clone. The chain has TRBV6-4 and TRBJ2-2; 9 bases are a match to TRBD2. Looked up from germline, CDR1 is MRHNA and CDR2 is SNTAGT. CDR3 length: 15 residues. The V and J ends lost 0 bases and 5 bases, in that order; junction bases with no gene match: 1. The CDR3 loop reads CASSDSSGSTGELFF. The CDR3 DNA reads as TGTGCCAGCAGTGACTCTAGCGGGAGTACCGGGGAGCTGTTTTTT.

This clone has a single count. This chain links TRBV7-8 with TRBJ1-2; D is possibly TRBD1 (6 bases). Germline V CDR1 and CDR2: SGHVS, FQNEAQ. The CDR3 contains 14 residues. Trimming shortened V by 4 bases and J by 8 bases, and 17 bases separated the two germline ends. The CDR3 DNA reads TGTGCCAGCAGCTCACGGGACACTCGGCAAGGCTACACCTTC. This translates into CASSSRDTRQGYTF. Full variable domain (missing parts from reference TRBV7-8 and TRBJ1-2): GAGVSQSPRYKVAKRGQDVALRCDPISGHVSLFWYQQALGQGPEFLTYFQNEAQLDKSGLPSDRFFAERPEGSVSTLKIQRTQQEDSAVYLCASSSRDTRQGYTFGSGTRLTVV.

The gene calls are TRBV7-2 and TRBJ1-2, with 9 nucleotides matching TRBD1. Germline V gives CDR1 SGHTA, CDR2 FQGNSA. This CDR3 is 15 amino acids long. Trimming cost V 3 bases and J 8 bases; bases outside gene matches: 10. CDR3 bases: TGTGCCAGCAGCTTGGGGGACAGGGTAGTCATCGGCTACACCTTC. As protein: CASSLGDRVVIGYTF.

The gene calls are TRBV30 and TRBJ1-2; 7 bases are a match to TRBD1. V trimming: 2 bases; J trimming: 2 bases; junction bases outside the gene matches: 2. Germline CDR1 and CDR2: GTSNPN and SVGIG (reference sequence). The CDR3 runs 13 residues. In DNA form, the CDR3 reads TGTGCCTGGAGTTGGGACAGCAACTATGGCTACACCTTC. Amino acid sequence: CAWSWDSNYGYTF.

This chain links TRBV15 with TRBJ1-5; a weak D match, TRBD1 (5 bases). Between the trimmed V and J ends, which lost 2 bases and 4 bases, there was a span of 9 bases. CDR3 length equals 14 residues. Germline assignment: CDR1 LNHNV and CDR2 YYDKDF (reference sequence). The CDR3 bases are TGTGCCACCAGCAGACGGGGGTTAAATCAGCCCCAGCATTTT. Translating gives CATSRRGLNQPQHF.

V gene TRBV18 combines with J gene TRBJ1-1; 7 nucleotides align to TRBD1. The CDR3 is made up of 14 amino acids. V was pared by 6 bases and J by 3 bases, with 7 bases of the junction left unmatched. Germline V gene sequence: CDR1 KGHSH, CDR2 LQKENI. This CDR3 reads CASSQGGTHTEAFF. The CDR3 DNA sequence: TGTGCCAGCTCCCAGGGGGGGACACACACTGAAGCTTTCTTT.

The chain links TRBV15 to TRBJ2-7, with D uncertain. Germline CDR1 LNHNV, CDR2 YYDKDF (reference sequence). This CDR3 has 13 residues. V lost 0 bases and J lost 6, with 9 bases in between. CDR3 residues: CATSREVAAEQYF. Here the CDR3 DNA reads TGTGCCACCAGCAGAGAGGTCGCGGCCGAGCAGTACTTC.

The chain couples TRBV30 to TRBJ2-3, with 9 positions matching TRBD2. The CDR3 has 14 residues. V trimming: 0 bases; J trimming: 4 bases; junction bases outside the gene matches: 2. Germline CDR1 is GTSNPN and CDR2 is SVGIG (reference sequence). CDR3 nucleotides: TGTGCCTGGAGTGTAGGCGGGGGGGCAGATACGCAGTATTTT. Residues: CAWSVGGGADTQYF.

The gene calls are TRBV2 and TRBJ2-5; 9 nucleotides agree with TRBD1. The CDR3 has 17 amino acids. The ends lost 3 bases at V and 5 bases at J; junction bases unmatched: 13. Germline V gives CDR1 SNHLY, CDR2 FYNNEI. The CDR3 sequence: CASSDMRTGAQGETQYF. The CDR3 DNA reads as TGTGCCAGCAGTGATATGAGGACAGGGGCTCAGGGGGAGACCCAGTACTTC.

The V call is TRBV30, the J call TRBJ1-1; D gene uncertain. This CDR3 is built from 14 residues. Trimming shortened V by 5 bases and J by 0 bases, and 13 bases separated the two germline ends. Germline lookup yields CDR1 GTSNPN and CDR2 SVGIG (reference sequence). In nucleotides, the CDR3 is TGTGCCTGGGACGAGCGCCGGGTGAACACTGAAGCTTTCTTT. This encodes CAWDERRVNTEAFF.

The CDR3 loop reads CSVAGALWESQHF. In nucleotides, the CDR3 is TGTAGTGTGGCCGGGGCCTTGTGGGAGTCCCAGCATTTT. The chain has TRBV28 and TRBJ1-5; possibly TRBD1 for D (5 bases). Germline CDR1 and CDR2: MDHEN and SYDVKM. The CDR3 is made up of 13 amino acids. Combining the CDR3 with reference TRBV28 and TRBJ1-5 gives the whole variable domain DVKVTQSSRYLVKRTGEKVFLECVQDMDHENMFWYRQDPGLGLRLIYFSYDVKMKEKGDIPEGYSVSREKKERFSLILESASTNQTSMYLCSVAGALWESQHFGDGTRLSIL.

The gene calls are TRBV11-2 and TRBJ2-1; 10 bases map to TRBD2. Germline V CDR1 and CDR2: SGHAT, FQNNGV. The CDR3 extends over 17 amino acids. The junction had 15 bases not matched to a gene; V was cut back by 5 bases and J by 8 bases. The CDR3 DNA sequence: TGTGCCAGCAGCAAAAGGGGGAGCGGGAGGGCCTCGGATGAGCAGTTCTTC. The encoded protein is CASSKRGSGRASDEQFF.

The chain recombines TRBV5-1 with TRBJ1-2, with D possibly TRBD1 on 5 matching bases. The V end was cut by 5 bases, the J end by 1 base, with 18 bases between. Looked up from germline, CDR1 is SGHRS and CDR2 is YFSETQ. The CDR3 contains 16 residues. The CDR3 reads CASSRGVPLLNYGYTF. In nucleotides, the CDR3 is TGCGCCAGCAGTCGGGGGGTCCCTCTTCTTAACTATGGCTACACCTTC.

The chain employs TRBV5-1 and TRBJ2-1, with a weak D call TRBD1 (5 bases). CDR3 length: 16 amino acids. V was shortened by 4 bases and J by 0 bases, with 14 bases between the two germline ends. CDR1 and CDR2 from the germline V gene are SGHRS and YFSETQ. CDR3 sequence (DNA): TGCGCCAGCAGCCAGGACCGACAGAGCTCCTACAATGAGCAGTTCTTC. It encodes CASSQDRQSSYNEQFF.

The chain employs TRBV9 and TRBJ1-1, with TRBD1 identical over 7 bases. Trimming cost V 2 bases and J 0 bases; bases outside gene matches: 7. This CDR3 is 16 amino acids long. The germline CDR1 and CDR2 sequences are SGDLS and YYNGEE. The CDR3 loop reads CASSVRDSHMNTEAFF. CDR3 in DNA: TGTGCCAGCAGCGTTAGGGACAGTCACATGAACACTGAAGCTTTCTTT.

The chain employs TRBV2 and TRBJ2-1, with 12 bases fitting TRBD2. The length of the CDR3 is 15 residues. V gave up 3 bases and J gave up 6 bases; unmatched junction bases: 3. In germline, CDR1 is SNHLY, CDR2 FYNNEI. CDR3 sequence (DNA): TGTGCCAGCAGTGATCTAGCGGGAGGGCCCAATGAGCAGTTCTTC. The encoded protein is CASSDLAGGPNEQFF. The full variable domain, rest sourced from reference TRBV2 and TRBJ2-1, is EPEVTQTPSHQVTQMGQEVILRCVPISNHLYFYWYRQILGQKVEFLVSFYNNEISEKSEIFDDQFSVERPDGSNFTLKIRSTKLEDSAMYFCASSDLAGGPNEQFFGPGTRLTVL.

The chain uses TRBV4-3 and TRBJ2-3; a weak D match, TRBD1 (5 bases). The germline V gene encodes CDR1 LGHNA and CDR2 YSLEER. This CDR3 has 12 amino acids. Trimming left V 0 bases short and J 10 bases short, with 8 bases between. The CDR3 reads CASSQDKGAQYF. The CDR3 nucleotides read TGCGCCAGCAGCCAAGATAAAGGGGCGCAGTATTTT.

The chain uses TRBV5-1 and TRBJ1-2, with D maybe TRBD1 (5 bases). The V end lost 4 bases, the J end lost 3 bases, and 22 bases lay between the germline ends. This CDR3 is 17 amino acids long. CDR1 is SGHRS and CDR2 is YFSETQ in the germline V gene. The CDR3 DNA reads as TGCGCCAGCAGCCAACGAGCGGGGGGATTTCAGGACTATGGCTACACCTTC. Protein product: CASSQRAGGFQDYGYTF.